This TCR beta chain was profiled in a study of T cells after yellow fever vaccination. Each CDR3 protein gets one entry after TCRdb re-called the 5' RACE reads with MiXCR. The sample lists about 350,000 distinct CDR3 sequences, roughly 4% occurring once. Germline CDR1 reads DFQATT; CDR2 reads SNEGSKA (reference sequence). The CDR3 length is 16 residues. With 3 bases clipped from V and 5 bases from J, the junction kept 12 bases outside the gene matches. This clonotype has more than one count but fewer than ten. The clonotype originates from a man aged 18 to 29 who received the YFV17D yellow fever vaccine. The gene calls are TRBV20-1 and TRBJ2-3, with 9 bases identical to TRBD2. Source: PBMCs, taken 5 days after the yellow fever booster vaccination. The DNA for the CDR3 is TGCAGTGCTAGCTTCCCAGCGGGGGGTGGAGGAGATACGCAGTATTTT. Amino acid sequence: CSASFPAGGGGDTQYF.